This record covers a single T cell receptor (beta chain). Its antigen is still unknown. This entry is derived from a study of response to subunit inactivated influenza vaccine. Findings of the study overall: New T cells are recruited in small numbers by each seasonal influenza vaccination, according to the authors' suggestion.

Germline V gives CDR1 DFQATT, CDR2 SNEGSKA (reference sequence). V lost 3 bases and J 0 bases, leaving 14 bases between the germline ends. The CDR3 contains 16 residues. TCRdb re-called the RT-PCR reads with MiXCR, one entry per CDR3 protein. The sample lists over 150,000 distinct CDR3 sequences, around 8.8% seen once, with under 13% in the top ten. This TCR came from a man aged 50 to 60 who received an inactivated influenza vaccine. The source material was non-naive T cells sorted from PBMCs, sampled on the day of vaccination. The V call is TRBV20-1, the J call TRBJ1-4; TRBD1 might be the D (6 bases). CDR3 coding DNA: TGCAGTGCTAGCCACGGGACACAGGCAACTAATGAAAAACTGTTTTTT. Amino acids: CSASHGTQATNEKLFF.